This entry lists 31 T cell receptor beta chains sequenced from one sample in a study of blood T cell repertoires in COVID-19. TCRdb's table, derived via immunoSEQ multiplex PCR, lists solely in-frame clones and lacks some. The data contain 240,000 or so clones, around 87% of them seen just once; the ten biggest clones take up approximately 7.2%. The sequencing input was peripheral blood. The receptors stem from an older woman with active or convalescent COVID-19.

The chain joins TRBV9 to TRBJ2-7; D is unclear. The V gene lost 0 bases and the J gene lost 2 bases, with 9 bases spanning the gap. Germline V gives CDR1 SGDLS, CDR2 YYNGEE. The length of the CDR3 is 14 residues. The CDR3 spells CASSVGGTPYEQYF. CDR3 sequence (DNA): TGTGCCAGCAGCGTAGGCGGTACCCCCTACGAGCAGTACTTC.

CDR3 amino acids: CASNVESNQPQHF. In DNA, the CDR3 is TGTGCCAGCAATGTAGAGAGCAATCAGCCCCAGCATTTT. The J gene is TRBJ1-5, the V gene TRBV6-5; D not resolved. This CDR3 spans 13 amino acids. Germline V gene sequence: CDR1 MNHEY, CDR2 SVGAGI. Trimming left V 7 bases short and J 1 base short, with 8 bases between.

In its sample, this clone was seen once. The genes are TRBV6-5 and TRBJ1-1; D is uncertain. The CDR3 loop spans 15 amino acids. Germline CDR1 is MNHEY and CDR2 is SVGAGI. V dropped 8 bases and J dropped 2 bases, with 18 bases sitting between them. CDR3 DNA sequence: TGTGCCAGCCACCCCGGGATCTTATCAAACACTGAAGCTTTCTTT. Its translation: CASHPGILSNTEAFF.

This clone turned up a few times. This chain joins TRBV19 and TRBJ1-1; D remains ambiguous. Germline CDR1 reads LNHDA; CDR2 reads SQIVND (reference sequence). V was clipped by 5 bases and J by 5 bases, with 12 bases between them. The CDR3 extends over 13 amino acids. CDR3 nucleotides: TGTGCCAGTAGTGATTTGTCGAGGACTGAAGCTTTCTTT. Its translation is CASSDLSRTEAFF. Full variable domain (remainder filled in from reference TRBV19 and TRBJ1-1): DGGITQSPKYLFRKEGQNVTLSCEQNLNHDAMYWYRQDPGQGLRLIYYSQIVNDFQKGDIAEGYSVSREKKESFPLTVTSAQKNPTAFYLCASSDLSRTEAFFGQGTRLTVV.

CDR3 loop: CASSLSGETQYF. As DNA, the CDR3 is TGCGCCAGCAGCTTGTCCGGAGAGACCCAGTACTTC. V and J are TRBV5-1 and TRBJ2-5; no firm D call. CDR1 and CDR2 from the germline V gene are SGHRS and YFSETQ. Between the trimmed V and J ends, which lost 1 base and 4 bases, there was a span of 5 bases. The CDR3 has 12 residues.

Only a few counts were recorded for this clone. The CDR3 reads CASSELLNEKLFF. In DNA, the CDR3 is TGTGCCAGCAGTGAACTTCTAAATGAAAAACTGTTTTTT. The V call is TRBV2, the J call TRBJ1-4; D uncertain. With 2 bases removed from V and 5 bases from J, the gap between germline ends came to 6 bases. Germline CDR1 is SNHLY and CDR2 is FYNNEI. The CDR3 consists of 13 residues.

The genes are TRBV5-5 and TRBJ2-3, with 12 bases that match TRBD2. This CDR3 spans 14 amino acids. Per the germline V gene, CDR1 is SGHKS and CDR2 is YYEKEE (reference sequence). After removal of 7 bases from V and 6 bases from J, the junction contained 6 bases not matched to a gene. The CDR3 region is CASHLAGGSDTQYF. The CDR3 bases are TGTGCCAGCCACCTAGCGGGGGGGTCGGATACGCAGTATTTT.

This chain links TRBV6-5 with TRBJ1-2; D not certain. The CDR3 consists of 13 residues. The V gene lost 0 bases and the J gene lost 7 bases, with 9 bases spanning the gap. Germline V gene data show CDR1 as MNHEY and CDR2 as SVGAGI. In DNA form, the CDR3 reads TGTGCCAGCAGTTACTCGGATGGGCGTGGCTACACCTTC. Its protein product is CASSYSDGRGYTF.

The genes are TRBV6-2 or TRBV6-3 and TRBJ1-4; D may be TRBD1 (6 bases). V lost 4 bases, J lost 6 bases, and 15 bases lay in between. Germline V gene sequence: CDR1 MNHEY, CDR2 SVGEGT. This CDR3 region has 15 residues. This CDR3 is CASSFNRVEDEKLFF. CDR3 DNA: TGTGCCAGCAGTTTCAACAGGGTAGAAGATGAAAAACTGTTTTTT.

The chain joins TRBV28 to TRBJ1-1, with 7 positions matching TRBD1. Trimming removed 7 bases from V and 4 bases from J; junction bases left unmatched: 3. Germline V gene lookup returns CDR1 MDHEN and CDR2 SYDVKM. The CDR3 consists of 12 residues. The CDR3 sequence is CASTTGATEAFF. The CDR3 nucleotides read TGTGCCAGCACCACAGGGGCCACTGAAGCTTTCTTT. Filled out from reference TRBV28 and TRBJ1-1, the complete variable domain reads DVKVTQSSRYLVKRTGEKVFLECVQDMDHENMFWYRQDPGLGLRLIYFSYDVKMKEKGDIPEGYSVSREKKERFSLILESASTNQTSMYLCASTTGATEAFFGQGTRLTVV.

This clone was recorded once. The genes are TRBV6-5 and TRBJ1-6; possibly TRBD1 for D (6 bases). The CDR3 consists of 13 residues. V lost 10 bases to trimming and J lost 3 bases, with 10 bases between them. Germline lookup yields CDR1 MNHEY and CDR2 SVGAGI. The CDR3 is CATGTNYNSPLHF. CDR3 bases: TGTGCCACGGGGACAAACTATAATTCACCCCTCCACTTT.

CDR3 coding DNA: TGTGCCAGCAGTCAGGGCGGACGTGAAAAACTGTTTTTT. This sequence encodes CASSQGGREKLFF. The chain employs TRBV7-9 and TRBJ1-4; possibly TRBD1 for D (5 bases). Trimming stripped 6 bases from V and 7 bases from J, with 12 bases between. The CDR3 contains 13 residues. CDR1 and CDR2 from the germline V gene are SEHNR and FQNEAQ (reference sequence).

This rearrangement joins TRBV12-3 or TRBV12-4 to TRBJ1-2; D call uncertain. This CDR3 has 12 residues. V shed 3 bases and J shed 8 bases, with 10 bases lying between them. CDR3 loop: CASSFLARGYTF. The CDR3 bases are TGTGCCAGCAGTTTCTTGGCTAGAGGCTACACCTTC.

The V gene is TRBV4-3, the J gene TRBJ1-4; TRBD1 might be the D (6 bases). V gave up 4 bases and J gave up 4 bases, with 13 bases separating them. This CDR3 is 15 amino acids long. The germline gives CDR1 LGHNA, CDR2 YSLEER. In nucleotides, the CDR3 is TGCGCCAGCAGCCCTGGACAGATAGATAATGAAAAACTGTTTTTT. Its translation: CASSPGQIDNEKLFF.

This clone appeared a single time. This rearrangement joins TRBV5-4 to TRBJ2-5; no definite D call. V lost 2 bases and J 3 bases, leaving 17 bases between the germline ends. The germline gives CDR1 SGHNT, CDR2 YYREEE (reference sequence). This CDR3 has 16 residues. CDR3 residues: CASSFQSPNVKETQYF. The CDR3 nucleotides are TGTGCCAGCAGCTTTCAAAGCCCCAACGTAAAAGAGACCCAGTACTTC.

The chain recombines TRBV7-9 with TRBJ2-1; a possible D gene is TRBD1 (6 bases). Looked up from germline, CDR1 is SEHNR and CDR2 is FQNEAQ (reference sequence). CDR3 length equals 13 residues. V lost 1 base to trimming and J lost 7 bases, with 8 bases between them. The CDR3 protein is CASSLVGQNEQFF. The CDR3 bases are TGTGCCAGCAGCTTAGTCGGACAGAATGAGCAGTTCTTC.

This clone was observed a single time. The J gene is TRBJ2-5, the V gene TRBV12-3 or TRBV12-4, with 8 bases identical to TRBD2. V trimming: 7 bases; J trimming: 5 bases; junction bases outside the gene matches: 6. The CDR3 contains 13 residues. In DNA form, the CDR3 reads TGTGCCAGCACGGGGGGGGCGCGGGAGACCCAGTACTTC. It translates to CASTGGARETQYF.

V is TRBV3-1 (or the pseudogene TRBV3-2) and J is TRBJ2-5; D may be TRBD1 (5 bases). Germline CDR1 and CDR2: LGHDT and YNNKEL (reference sequence). This CDR3 has 15 residues. With 5 bases removed from V and 1 base from J, the gap between germline ends came to 14 bases. This CDR3 reads CASSNDGQVQETQYF. DNA of the CDR3: TGTGCCAGCAGCAATGACGGACAAGTCCAAGAGACCCAGTACTTC.

The genes are TRBV5-1 and TRBJ1-1; TRBD1 matches at 8 bases. CDR1 and CDR2 from the germline V gene are SGHRS and YFSETQ. CDR3 length equals 16 residues. Germline trimming cut 0 bases from V and 1 base from J; bases unmatched to any gene: 5. The CDR3 reads CASSLVVGQGNTEAFF. CDR3 coding DNA: TGCGCCAGCAGCTTGGTAGTCGGACAGGGGAACACTGAAGCTTTCTTT.

The chain recombines TRBV7-2 with TRBJ2-2, with D perhaps matching TRBD1 (5 bases). Trimming left V 3 bases short and J 3 bases short, with 11 bases between. There are 15 residues in the CDR3. Germline CDR1 SGHTA, CDR2 FQGNSA. The CDR3 sequence is CASSFGHIDTGELFF. In DNA, the CDR3 is TGTGCCAGCAGCTTTGGACACATTGACACCGGGGAGCTGTTTTTT.

J is TRBJ1-5 and V is TRBV7-2, with TRBD1 matching over 7 bases. V gave up 4 bases and J gave up 4 bases; unmatched junction bases: 7. Germline CDR1 and CDR2: SGHTA and FQGNSA. The length of the CDR3 is 15 residues. The CDR3 region is CASSSDRVGNQPQHF. The CDR3 DNA reads as TGTGCCAGCAGCTCTGACAGGGTTGGAAATCAGCCCCAGCATTTT.

The gene calls are TRBV11-2 and TRBJ1-4; D perhaps matches TRBD1 (5 bases). The CDR3 runs 15 residues. Trimming shortened V by 3 bases and J by 8 bases, and 16 bases separated the two germline ends. Per germline, CDR1 SGHAT and CDR2 FQNNGV. Written as DNA, the CDR3 is TGTGCCAGCAGCTTCTCCGGTGGACAAAGGGAAAAACTGTTTTTT. Translation: CASSFSGGQREKLFF.

This clone was observed a handful of times. This rearrangement joins TRBV6-2 or TRBV6-3 to TRBJ1-4; D is possibly TRBD1 (6 bases). Germline V gene lookup returns CDR1 MNHEY and CDR2 SVGEGT. The CDR3 covers 14 residues. V lost 5 bases to trimming and J lost 7 bases, with 14 bases between them. The CDR3 reads CASSLLTGGEKLFF. The CDR3 DNA reads as TGTGCCAGCAGTCTTCTGACAGGCGGTGAAAAACTGTTTTTT.

This rearrangement joins TRBV12-3 or TRBV12-4 to TRBJ1-3; D unclear. This CDR3 has 13 amino acids. Trimming cost V 3 bases and J 7 bases, with 10 bases left between them. CDR3 protein: CASSFEIGNTIYF. In DNA form, the CDR3 reads TGTGCCAGCAGTTTCGAGATCGGGAACACCATATATTTT.

The chain uses TRBV18 and TRBJ1-1, with TRBD1 as a possible D gene (6 bases). In germline, CDR1 is KGHSH, CDR2 LQKENI. V lost 0 bases and J lost 2, with 13 bases in between. The CDR3 is made up of 16 amino acids. The CDR3 loop is CASSPPSRGLNTEAFF. The CDR3 bases are TGTGCCAGCTCACCACCGTCTAGGGGGTTAAACACTGAAGCTTTCTTT.

The genes are TRBV5-1 and TRBJ2-2; tentative D call: TRBD1 (5 bases). Germline CDR1 SGHRS, CDR2 YFSETQ. The CDR3 is 13 residues long. V lost 4 bases to trimming and J lost 7 bases, with 11 bases between them. CDR3 protein: CASSADRGGELFF. The CDR3 coding sequence is TGCGCCAGCAGCGCCGACAGAGGCGGGGAGCTGTTTTTT.

The rearrangement links TRBV9 to TRBJ2-3; the match to TRBD1 covers 10 bases. In germline, CDR1 is SGDLS, CDR2 YYNGEE. J lost 5 bases, V lost 4 bases, and 7 bases had no gene match. This CDR3 contains 15 residues. The CDR3 sequence is CASSPRTGGVDTQYF. CDR3 nucleotides: TGTGCCAGCAGCCCAAGGACAGGGGGGGTAGATACGCAGTATTTT.

CDR3 residues: CASSQSRTEAFF. As DNA, the CDR3 is TGTGCCAGCAGCCAATCTCGCACTGAAGCTTTCTTT. V is TRBV3-1 (or the pseudogene TRBV3-2) and J is TRBJ1-1; no reliable D call. Germline V gene sequence: CDR1 LGHDT, CDR2 YNNKEL (reference sequence). The CDR3 runs 12 residues. V was clipped by 2 bases and J by 4 bases, with 5 bases between them.

The chain couples TRBV29-1 to TRBJ1-2; possible D gene TRBD1, 5 bases. CDR1 and CDR2 (germline): SQVTM, ANQGSEA. Trimming stripped 5 bases from V and 4 bases from J, with 17 bases between. This CDR3 comprises 14 residues. CDR3 DNA sequence: TGCAGCGTTCCCACGTGGGGCCAGCTCTATGGCTACACCTTC. Its protein product is CSVPTWGQLYGYTF.

The chain links TRBV14 to TRBJ2-2; the D is unclear. CDR3 size: 14 residues. The V and J ends lost 0 bases and 4 bases respectively, with 6 bases between them. In germline, CDR1 is SGHDN, CDR2 FVKESK. CDR3 sequence: CASSQDLATGELFF. The CDR3 DNA sequence: TGTGCCAGCAGCCAAGATTTGGCCACCGGGGAGCTGTTTTTT.

The chain recombines TRBV5-1 with TRBJ1-2, with 9 positions matching TRBD1. The junction had 7 bases not matched to a gene; V was cut back by 4 bases and J by 6 bases. The CDR3 is 14 amino acids. The germline CDR1 and CDR2 sequences are SGHRS and YFSETQ. The CDR3 region has the DNA TGCGCCAGCAGCCCGGGACAGGGATTGGATGGCTACACCTTC. It specifies CASSPGQGLDGYTF.